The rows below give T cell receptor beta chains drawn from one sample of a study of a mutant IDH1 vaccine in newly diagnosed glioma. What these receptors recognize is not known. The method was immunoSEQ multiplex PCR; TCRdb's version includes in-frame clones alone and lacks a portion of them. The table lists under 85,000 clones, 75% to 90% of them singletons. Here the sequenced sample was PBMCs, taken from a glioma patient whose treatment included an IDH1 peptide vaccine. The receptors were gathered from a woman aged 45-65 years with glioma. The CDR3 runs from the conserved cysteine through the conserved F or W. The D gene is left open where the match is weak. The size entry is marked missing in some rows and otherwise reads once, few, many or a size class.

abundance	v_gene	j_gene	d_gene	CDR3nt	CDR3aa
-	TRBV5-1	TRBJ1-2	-	TGCGCCAGCAGCTTGGAGACGGGGGCGAACTATGGCTACACCTTC	CASSLETGANYGYTF
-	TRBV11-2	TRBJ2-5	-	TGTGCCAGCAGTTGGGTGGACGAGGAGACCCAGTACTTC	CASSWVDEETQYF
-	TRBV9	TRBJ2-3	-	TGTGCCAGCAGCGTAGGGGGGCACACAGATACGCAGTATTTT	CASSVGGHTDTQYF
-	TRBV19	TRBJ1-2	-	TGTGCCAGTGGCGGCGGTTCCTATGGCTACACCTTC	CASGGGSYGYTF
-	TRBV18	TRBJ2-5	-	TGTGCCAGCTCACCATCGAGAGAGACCCAGTACTTC	CASSPSRETQYF
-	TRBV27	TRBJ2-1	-	TGTGCCAGCAGTTATAACCGGGAGCTGGGCAATGAGCAGTTCTTC	CASSYNRELGNEQFF
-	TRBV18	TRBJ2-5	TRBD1	TGTGCCAGCTCACCTAAGCCGGGACAGGGGAGTGAGACCCAGTACTTC	CASSPKPGQGSETQYF
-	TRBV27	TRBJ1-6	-	TGTGCCAGCAGCAAGGGAGGAACCTATAATTCACCCCTCCACTTT	CASSKGGTYNSPLHF
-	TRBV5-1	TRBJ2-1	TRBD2	TGCGCCAGCAGCACTCTAGCGGGAACGAATGAGCAGTTCTTC	CASSTLAGTNEQFF
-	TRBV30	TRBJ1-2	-	TGTGCCTGGAGCGTTCCCCGCTATGGCTACACCTTC	CAWSVPRYGYTF
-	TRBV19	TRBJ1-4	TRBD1	TGTGCCAGTAGTATTTGGACAGGGGGGCGTGAAAAACTGTTTTTT	CASSIWTGGREKLFF
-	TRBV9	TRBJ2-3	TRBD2	TGTGCCAGCAGCGGGGACCAGGTTTTAGCGGGAGTAGGAACAGATACGCAGTATTTT	CASSGDQVLAGVGTDTQYF
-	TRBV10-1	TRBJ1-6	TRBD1	TGCGCCAGCAGCCCGGACAGGGCTGCACCCCTCCACTTT	CASSPDRAAPLHF
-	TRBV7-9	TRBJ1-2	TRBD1	TGTGCCAGCAGCGCCTCAGGGGGCGCGGGGTATGGCTACACCTTC	CASSASGGAGYGYTF
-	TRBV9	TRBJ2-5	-	TGTGCCAGCAGCGTATCGAGGGGCACCCAAGAGACCCAGTACTTC	CASSVSRGTQETQYF
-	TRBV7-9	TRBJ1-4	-	TGTGCCAGCAGCCCCGAAGGGATGGGGAAACTGTTTTTT	CASSPEGMGKLFF
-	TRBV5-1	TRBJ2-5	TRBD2	TGCGCCAGCAGCTGGGGGACTAGCGGGAGAAGGGCACAAGAGACCCAGTACTTC	CASSWGTSGRRAQETQYF
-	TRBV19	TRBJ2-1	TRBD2	TGTGCCAGTAGTATAGGAGGGCTAGCGGAGTTCTTC	CASSIGGLAEFF
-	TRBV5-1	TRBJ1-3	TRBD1	TGCGCCAGCAGCCTTGGGACAGGAGCTGGAAACACCATATATTTT	CASSLGTGAGNTIYF
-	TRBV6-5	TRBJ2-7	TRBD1	TGTGCCAGCAGTTACTCAGGGACAGGGACCTACGAGCAGTACTTC	CASSYSGTGTYEQYF
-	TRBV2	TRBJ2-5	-	TGTGCCAGCAGTGCCAACGACCAAGAGACCCAGTACTTC	CASSANDQETQYF
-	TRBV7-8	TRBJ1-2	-	TGTGCCAGCAGCTCCCTCTCGGCGGACTCGTATGGCTACACCTTC	CASSSLSADSYGYTF
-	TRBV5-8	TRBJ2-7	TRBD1	TGTGCCAGCAGCTGGGGACAGGGTTCCTACGAGCAGTACTTC	CASSWGQGSYEQYF
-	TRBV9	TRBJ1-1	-	TGTGCCAGTGGTCCTCGGCAGGGCGGGGCTGAAGCTTTCTTT	CASGPRQGGAEAFF
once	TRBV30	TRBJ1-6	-	TGTGCCTGGAAGCGGGCTCCGGATTCACCCCTCCACTTT	CAWKRAPDSPLHF
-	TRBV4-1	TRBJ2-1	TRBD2	TGCGCCAGCAGCCAAGATGGGGCTAGCGGGAATGTCGGTGAGCAGTTCTTC	CASSQDGASGNVGEQFF
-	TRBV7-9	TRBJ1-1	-	TGTGCCAGCAGCCCGGGGGGGGCGCGAACTGAAGCTTTCTTT	CASSPGGARTEAFF
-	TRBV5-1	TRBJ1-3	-	TGCGCCAGCAGCTTGGCGGGAAACTCTGGAAACACCATATATTTT	CASSLAGNSGNTIYF
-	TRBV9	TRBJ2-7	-	TGTGCCAGCAGCCCCCCCTCCTACGAGCAGTACTTC	CASSPPSYEQYF
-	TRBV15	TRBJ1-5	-	TGTGCCACCAGCATACCGACAGTCCCGGGTCAGCCCCAGCATTTT	CATSIPTVPGQPQHF
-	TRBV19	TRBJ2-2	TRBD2	TGTGCCAGTTGCCTAGCGGGAGGGCCGGCCGGGGAGCTGTTTTTT	CASCLAGGPAGELFF
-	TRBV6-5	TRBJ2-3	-	TGTGCCAGCGGATCCAGCTCCCTTTTCTCAGATACGCAGTATTTT	CASGSSSLFSDTQYF
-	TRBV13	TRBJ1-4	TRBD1	TGTGCCAGCAGCTACCGGGACAGGGGCGGGGATGAAAAACTGTTTTTT	CASSYRDRGGDEKLFF
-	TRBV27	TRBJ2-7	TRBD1	TGTGCCAGCAGTTTATCAAGTACAGGGGGAGTCCACGAGCAGTACTTC	CASSLSSTGGVHEQYF
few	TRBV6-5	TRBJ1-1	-	TGTGCCAGCAGTTACTCGAACACTGAAGCTTTCTTT	CASSYSNTEAFF
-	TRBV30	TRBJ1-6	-	TGTGCCTGGAGACGGCAGAATAATTCACCCCTCCACTTT	CAWRRQNNSPLHF
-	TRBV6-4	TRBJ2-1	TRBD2	TGTGCCAGCAGTGACTCTAGGCTAGCGGGGACAAATGAGCAGTTCTTC	CASSDSRLAGTNEQFF
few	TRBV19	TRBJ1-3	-	TGTGCCAGTAGTGAGGGGAGGTCCTCTGGAAACACCATATATTTT	CASSEGRSSGNTIYF
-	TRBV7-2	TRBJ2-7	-	TGTGCCAGCAGCGCCTCGACAGCCTACGAGCAGTACTTC	CASSASTAYEQYF
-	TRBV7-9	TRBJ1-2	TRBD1	TGTGCCAGCAGCATCCTCAGGGGGCGGAACTATGGCTACACCTTC	CASSILRGRNYGYTF
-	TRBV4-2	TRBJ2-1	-	TGTGCCAGCAGCCAAGAAGGGAGGAACAATGAGCAGTTCTTC	CASSQEGRNNEQFF
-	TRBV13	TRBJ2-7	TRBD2	TGTGCCAGCAGCGCGTCCGGGCGGGAGGAGCAGTACTTC	CASSASGREEQYF
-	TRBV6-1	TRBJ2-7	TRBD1	TGTGCCAGCACCCCCACAGGGGTTTCCTACGAGCAGTACTTC	CASTPTGVSYEQYF
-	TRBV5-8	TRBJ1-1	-	TGTGCCACGAAGTCAACAGGGCTGAACACTGAAGCTTTCTTT	CATKSTGLNTEAFF
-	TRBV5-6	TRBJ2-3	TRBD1	TGTGCCAGCAGCTCCGGGACAGAGACAGATACGCAGTATTTT	CASSSGTETDTQYF
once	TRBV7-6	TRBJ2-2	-	TGTGCCAGCAGCTTAGACGCGGCCACCGGGGAGCTGTTTTTT	CASSLDAATGELFF
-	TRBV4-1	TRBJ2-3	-	TGCGCCAGCAGCCACCCGGGCAGCACAGATACGCAGTATTTT	CASSHPGSTDTQYF
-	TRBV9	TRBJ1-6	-	TGTGCCAGCAGCCCCCTAAGCCGGGCAGGGTCACCCCTCCACTTT	CASSPLSRAGSPLHF
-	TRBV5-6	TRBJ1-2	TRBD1	TGTGCCAGCAGCTTTATCAGGGGGCTGATTGGCTACACCTTC	CASSFIRGLIGYTF